The 12 T cell receptor beta chains below all came from one sample that was sequenced in a study of blood T cell repertoires in COVID-19 (dated by TCRdb to between 2020 and 2021). To prepare the library, the immunoSEQ multiplex PCR assay was applied. In TCRdb, the immuneACCESS table is reduced to in-frame sequences with V and J assigned. These tables do not hold every clone; where another copy was compared, an unresolved V gene accounts for under half, and the others remain unexplained. This sample comprises 150,000 to 200,000 clones, roughly 90% of them detected only once. The top ten clones comprise 0.5% to 0.6% of the sample. The sequenced sample was peripheral blood. These receptor sequences come from a man aged 50 or older with acute or convalescent COVID-19.

The CDR3 DNA is TGCGCCAGCAGCCAAGTCGGGACTAGCGGGGGGCCGGGGTACAATGAGCAGTTCTTC. The encoded protein is CASSQVGTSGGPGYNEQFF. The rearrangement links TRBV4-1 to TRBJ2-1; the match to TRBD2 covers 15 bases. J was trimmed by 4 bases and V by 1 base; bases with no gene match: 8. The CDR3 is 19 residues long. Germline CDR1 is MGHRA and CDR2 is YSYEKL.

V is TRBV3-1 (or the pseudogene TRBV3-2) and J is TRBJ1-3; D unresolved. Germline V gene sequence: CDR1 LGHDT, CDR2 YNNKEL (reference sequence). The CDR3 is 14 amino acids. The V gene lost 0 bases and the J gene lost 0 bases, with 3 bases spanning the gap. CDR3 DNA sequence: TGTGCCAGCAGCCAAGACCGCTCTGGAAACACCATATATTTT. Protein: CASSQDRSGNTIYF.

V is TRBV9 and J is TRBJ2-1, with TRBD2 identical over 9 bases. Germline V gene data show CDR1 as SGDLS and CDR2 as YYNGEE. The CDR3 is 17 residues long. V gave up 0 bases and J gave up 8 bases; unmatched junction bases: 12. DNA of the CDR3: TGTGCCAGCAGCGTAGCTTTTGAGGGGGCTAGCGGGGATGAGCAGTTCTTC. It translates to CASSVAFEGASGDEQFF.

The chain joins TRBV27 to TRBJ2-3; a possible D gene is TRBD1 (6 bases). Germline V CDR1 and CDR2: MNHEY, SMNVEV (reference sequence). Trimming took 5 bases from V and 7 from J, leaving 16 bases between them. The CDR3 loop spans 14 amino acids. As DNA, the CDR3 is TGTGCCAGCAGTAGCCTCGACAGGAGCTATACGCAGTATTTT. It encodes CASSSLDRSYTQYF.

This chain joins TRBV21-1 and TRBJ2-7; no check of the table's D call, TRBD2, against the DNA was made. TRBV21-1 counts as a pseudogene. The CDR3 is made up of 15 amino acids. CDR3 DNA: TGTGCCAGCAGCAAAAGGATGTCGGGGAGAGGCGAGCAGTACTTC. It encodes CASSKRMSGRGEQYF.

The gene calls are TRBV5-1 and TRBJ2-2, with D unresolved. CDR3 size: 15 residues. Trimming removed 4 bases at V and 5 bases at J, with 15 bases between. From germline, CDR1 is SGHRS and CDR2 YFSETQ. The CDR3 is CASSQTATGTGELFF. CDR3 in DNA: TGCGCCAGCAGCCAGACCGCCACCGGGACCGGGGAGCTGTTTTTT. Looking up the rest from reference TRBV5-1 and TRBJ2-2 gives the full variable domain: KAGVTQTPRYLIKTRGQQVTLSCSPISGHRSVSWYQQTPGQGLQFLFEYFSETQRNKGNFPGRFSGRQFSNSRSEMNVSTLELGDSALYLCASSQTATGTGELFFGEGSRLTVL.

The V and J genes are TRBV7-3 and TRBJ2-3; the D gene is possibly TRBD2 (6 bases). In germline, CDR1 is SGHTA, CDR2 FQGTGA. The germline V and J ends were trimmed by 3 bases and 4 bases, with 14 bases remaining between them. CDR3 length: 15 amino acids. Written as DNA, the CDR3 is TGTGCCAGCAGCTTGGGCGGGACGGTTGCAGATACGCAGTATTTT. Residues: CASSLGGTVADTQYF.

This rearrangement joins TRBV28 to TRBJ1-2; TRBD1 might be the D (6 bases). This CDR3 spans 12 amino acids. The germline gives CDR1 MDHEN, CDR2 SYDVKM. V gave up 8 bases and J gave up 7 bases, with 14 bases separating them. The DNA of the CDR3 is TGTGCCAGCGTGGCGCAACAGGGTGGCTACACCTTC. Translated, it gives CASVAQQGGYTF.

The rearrangement uses TRBV7-3 and TRBJ2-2, with 14 nucleotides matching TRBD2. The CDR3 spans 17 residues. V lost 6 bases, J lost 1 base, and 4 bases stayed unmatched. CDR1 and CDR2 from the germline V gene are SGHTA and FQGTGA. CDR3 protein: CASSRTSGGRNTGELFF. DNA of the CDR3: TGTGCCAGCAGTAGGACTAGCGGGGGGCGGAACACCGGGGAGCTGTTTTTT.

The chain employs TRBV6-1 and TRBJ2-1, with 9 bases aligning to TRBD1. Germline CDR1 is MNHNS and CDR2 is SASEGT. Trimming removed 2 bases from V and 6 bases from J; junction bases left unmatched: 11. The CDR3 runs to 17 residues. The CDR3 sequence: CASSEWDRAYTSNEQFF. The CDR3 DNA sequence: TGTGCCAGCAGTGAATGGGACAGGGCATATACGAGCAATGAGCAGTTCTTC.

V and J are TRBV18 and TRBJ2-7; D uncertain. The CDR3 sequence is 15 residues long. Germline CDR1 and CDR2: KGHSH and LQKENI. V was shortened by 3 bases and J by 6 bases, with 18 bases between the two germline ends. The DNA for the CDR3 is TGTGCCAGCTCACCCTCCTCCACAAGTCGTACCGAGCAGTACTTC. This sequence encodes CASSPSSTSRTEQYF.

The chain combines TRBV6-5 with TRBJ2-7; possible D gene TRBD1, 6 bases. Trimming pared 2 bases from V and 7 bases from J, leaving 15 bases between. CDR1 MNHEY and CDR2 SVGAGI come from the germline V gene. The CDR3 has 14 amino acids. The CDR3 DNA sequence: TGTGCCAGCAGTTACCAGGGGTTTAAGGCAGAGCAGTACTTC. As protein: CASSYQGFKAEQYF.